These T cell receptor beta chains were read from a single sample in a study of memory CD4+ T cells and cytomegalovirus serostatus. The method was immunoSEQ multiplex PCR; TCRdb's version includes in-frame clones alone and lacks a portion of them. In the table there are about 92,000 clones, 75% to 90% of which are singletons. The sequenced sample was memory CD4+ T cells from blood. The receptors here all came from an adult in good health and CMV-seropositive. The CDR3 runs from the conserved cysteine through the conserved F or W.

v_call cdr3_aa
TRBV30 CAWRKNTEAFF
TRBV28 CASSGRGGTGSDEQYF
TRBV19 CASSLAGAGPGRGGYTF
TRBV6-4 CASSREAATDTQYF
TRBV28 CASSRAGGDYGYTF
TRBV6-1 CASSRTPGEAQPQHF
TRBV6-1 CASSESGPSTDTQYF
TRBV7-9 CASSSAGDTQYF
TRBV9 CASSVGVGNEQFF
TRBV2 CASSLNRGPNTEAFF
TRBV9 CASSVDPSGVETQYF
TRBV4-2 CASSQDRAANNEQFF
TRBV7-9 CASSLARDRANYNEQFF
TRBV29-1 CSVVGQENEKLFF
TRBV11-3 CASSRTGGYNEQFF
TRBV6-5 CASSRRDVGSYEQYF
TRBV18 CASSLSSGSVSETQYF
TRBV7-9 CASSLDSGVGYTF
TRBV27 CASRGGATPYGYTF
TRBV5-1 CASSLQGAAKNIQYF
TRBV30 CAWSARGLGVGELFF
TRBV6-6 CASSQAFAGTQYF
TRBV28 CASSLLAGDTETQYF
TRBV11-2 CASSFRGRGLNYEQYF
TRBV11-2 CASSLTGTYGYTF
TRBV6-5 CASSYTGPNQPQHF
TRBV6-1 CASRRGLANEQFF
TRBV11-2 CASSPSRGNTEAFF
TRBV7-8 CASSFAGTAEQYF
TRBV4-1 CASSQDWTGSGNTIYF
TRBV19 CASSIGPLADIAKNIQYF
TRBV5-1 CASRIGENQPQHF
TRBV6-6 CASSYASGSLKETQYF
TRBV30 CAWSRDSSYNSPLHF
TRBV7-2 CASSAQWGSGNTIYF
TRBV6-5 CASSYGGGKNIQYF
TRBV5-4 CASSLARGGRYGYTF
TRBV4-2 CASSQDLGDANTGELFF
TRBV28 CASRGVGTSYEQYF
TRBV5-6 CASSLAGGTDTQYF
TRBV5-6 CASSLRAGATDTQYF
TRBV7-2 CASSLLARMAGELFF
TRBV19 CASSSGWNTEAFF
TRBV7-2 CASSFQGASTDTQYF
TRBV7-2 CASSHGTGLNEQFF
TRBV7-3 CASSQQPNTEAFF
TRBV7-8 CASSPYRVAGSYEQYF
TRBV18 CASSPKLAGPNQETQYF
TRBV7-9 CASKREVSDTQYF
TRBV2 CASSLTPGQGEKLFF